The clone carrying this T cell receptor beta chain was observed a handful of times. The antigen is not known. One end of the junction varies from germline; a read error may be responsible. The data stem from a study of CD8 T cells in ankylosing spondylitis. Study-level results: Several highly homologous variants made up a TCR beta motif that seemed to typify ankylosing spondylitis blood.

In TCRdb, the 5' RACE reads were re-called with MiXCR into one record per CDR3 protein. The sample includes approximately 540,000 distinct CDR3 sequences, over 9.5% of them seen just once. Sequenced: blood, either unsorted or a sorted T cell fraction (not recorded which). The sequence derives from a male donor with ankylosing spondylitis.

CDR3 protein: CSARDPGTGLAGIF. CDR3 in DNA: TGCAGTGCTAGAGATCCCGGGACAGGGCTTGCGGGCATCTTT. The chain links TRBV20-1 to TRBJ1-1; 9 positions agree with TRBD1. Germline V CDR1 and CDR2: DFQATT, SNEGSKA (reference sequence). CDR3 length equals 14 residues.